These 8 T cell receptor beta chains were all obtained from the same sample, sequenced in a study of beta chain features in type 1 diabetes. As every portion of the isolated RNA was reverse transcribed, the sequencing read expressed TCRB transcripts. Method: immunoSEQ multiplex PCR; TCRdb's copy keeps in-frame clones and lacks some. The table has 60,000 or so clones, roughly three fifths seen once. Input material: Tregs from blood. Receptors originate from a woman between 18 and 29 years old in good health.

The chain combines TRBV5-4 with TRBJ1-4; D remains ambiguous. This CDR3 comprises 17 residues. Germline-derived CDR1 and CDR2 are SGHNT and YYREEE (reference sequence). Between the trimmed V and J ends, which lost 4 bases and 0 bases, there was a span of 16 bases. The CDR3 bases are TGTGCCAGCAGCCAAGGATTCGCAGGCACAACTAATGAAAAACTGTTTTTT. It translates to CASSQGFAGTTNEKLFF. Together with reference TRBV5-4 and TRBJ1-4, the CDR3 gives the full variable domain: ETGVTQSPTHLIKTRGQQVTLRCSSQSGHNTVSWYQQALGQGPQFIFQYYREEENGRGNFPPRFSGLQFPNYSSELNVNALELDDSALYLCASSQGFAGTTNEKLFFGSGTQLSVL.

This sequence joins TRBV6-6 and TRBJ2-3; the match to TRBD1 covers 9 bases. The CDR3 runs to 16 residues. V was pared by 2 bases and J by 6 bases, with 9 bases of the junction left unmatched. The germline CDR1 and CDR2 sequences are MNHNY and SVGAGI (reference sequence). The CDR3 region has the DNA TGTGCCAGCAGTTACCCCGCTAGGACAGGGGCGGATACGCAGTATTTT. This translates into CASSYPARTGADTQYF.

In this sample, this clone turned up a few times. The J gene is TRBJ2-1, the V gene TRBV7-2; TRBD1 matches at 9 bases. This CDR3 has 15 amino acids. Trimming at V came to 2 bases and at J to 6 bases, leaving 5 bases not matched to a gene. Germline V gene sequence: CDR1 SGHTA, CDR2 FQGNSA. CDR3 DNA sequence: TGTGCCAGCAGCTTAAGACGACAGGGGGGCAATGAGCAGTTCTTC. This gives the protein CASSLRRQGGNEQFF.

The chain recombines TRBV2 with TRBJ1-1; no definite D call. Germline-derived CDR1 and CDR2 are SNHLY and FYNNEI. Trimming left V 7 bases short and J 2 bases short, with 11 bases between. The CDR3 runs 13 residues. DNA for the CDR3: TGTGCCAGCACCTCCTCTCTTAACACTGAAGCTTTCTTT. Translation gives CASTSSLNTEAFF.

The chain joins TRBV7-9 to TRBJ2-3; 10 bases agree with TRBD2. V was clipped by 5 bases and J by 4 bases; unmatched bases: 12. Germline-derived CDR1 and CDR2 are SEHNR and FQNEAQ (reference sequence). The CDR3 totals 17 residues. The CDR3 bases are TGTGCCAGCAGCCCCGATCTTAGCGGGAGGAGGGCAGATACGCAGTATTTT. Residues: CASSPDLSGRRADTQYF.

In this sample, this clone turned up a few times. V usage is TRBV7-2 and J usage is TRBJ2-3; 8 bases agree with TRBD2. Trimming took 3 bases from V and 5 from J; bases not matched to a gene: 4. CDR1 SGHTA and CDR2 FQGNSA come from the germline V gene. This CDR3 is 14 amino acids long. The CDR3 reads CASSFGLARDTQYF. In DNA, the CDR3 is TGTGCCAGCAGCTTCGGACTAGCAAGAGATACGCAGTATTTT.

The rearrangement uses TRBV2 and TRBJ1-6; 8 nucleotides align to TRBD1. V was pared by 4 bases and J by 6 bases, with 5 bases of the junction left unmatched. The germline V gene has CDR1 SNHLY and CDR2 FYNNEI. The CDR3 spans 15 residues. The CDR3 DNA follows: TGTGCCAGCAGTGGGAACAGGGGGGGTAATTCACCCCTCCACTTT. It specifies CASSGNRGGNSPLHF.

The chain carries TRBV4-2 and TRBJ2-2, with 9 positions matching TRBD2. Unmatched junction bases numbered 8, after V lost 2 bases and J lost 4 bases. CDR1 is LGHNA and CDR2 is YNFKEQ in the germline V gene. This CDR3 spans 17 amino acids. CDR3 DNA sequence: TGTGCCAGCAGCCAATCCCTGGGCGGGGGGGTCACCGGGGAGCTGTTTTTT. Translation: CASSQSLGGGVTGELFF.